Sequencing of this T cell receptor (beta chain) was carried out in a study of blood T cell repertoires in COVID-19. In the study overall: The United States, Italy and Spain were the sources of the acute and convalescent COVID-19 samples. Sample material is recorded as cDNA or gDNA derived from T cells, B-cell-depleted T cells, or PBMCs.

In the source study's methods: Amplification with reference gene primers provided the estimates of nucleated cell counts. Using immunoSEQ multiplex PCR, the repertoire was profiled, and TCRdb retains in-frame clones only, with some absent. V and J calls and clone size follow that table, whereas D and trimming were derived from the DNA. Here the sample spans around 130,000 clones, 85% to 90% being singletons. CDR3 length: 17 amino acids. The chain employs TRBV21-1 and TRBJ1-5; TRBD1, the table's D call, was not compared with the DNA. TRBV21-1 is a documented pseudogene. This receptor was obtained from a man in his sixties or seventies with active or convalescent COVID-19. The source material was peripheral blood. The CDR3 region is CASSKNVGRARDQPQHF. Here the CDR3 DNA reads TGTGCCAGCAGCAAAAATGTGGGCAGGGCCCGAGATCAGCCCCAGCATTTT.